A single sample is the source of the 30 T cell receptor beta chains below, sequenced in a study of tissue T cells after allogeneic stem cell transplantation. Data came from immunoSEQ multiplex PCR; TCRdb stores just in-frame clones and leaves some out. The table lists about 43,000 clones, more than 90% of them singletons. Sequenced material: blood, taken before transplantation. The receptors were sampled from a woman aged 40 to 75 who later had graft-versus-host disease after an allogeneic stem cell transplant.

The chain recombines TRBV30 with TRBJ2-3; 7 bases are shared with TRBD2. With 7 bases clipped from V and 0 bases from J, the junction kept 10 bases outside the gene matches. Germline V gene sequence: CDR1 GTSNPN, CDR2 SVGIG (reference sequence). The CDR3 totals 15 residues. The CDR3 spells CASAKTSRSTDTQYF. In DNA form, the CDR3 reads TGTGCCTCCGCCAAGACTAGCCGAAGCACAGATACGCAGTATTTT.

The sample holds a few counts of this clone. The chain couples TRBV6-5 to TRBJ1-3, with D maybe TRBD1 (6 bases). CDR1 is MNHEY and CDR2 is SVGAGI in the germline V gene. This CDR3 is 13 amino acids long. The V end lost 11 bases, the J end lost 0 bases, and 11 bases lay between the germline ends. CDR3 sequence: CAADRTSGNTIYF. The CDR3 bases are TGTGCCGCAGACAGGACCTCTGGAAACACCATATATTTT.

Here the CDR3 reads CASSDFSDTQYF. The CDR3 DNA reads as TGTGCCAGCAGTGACTTTTCAGATACGCAGTATTTT. The rearrangement links TRBV12-3 or TRBV12-4 to TRBJ2-3; no firm D call. The CDR3 sequence is 12 residues long. Trimming shortened V by 5 bases and J by 4 bases, and 7 bases separated the two germline ends.

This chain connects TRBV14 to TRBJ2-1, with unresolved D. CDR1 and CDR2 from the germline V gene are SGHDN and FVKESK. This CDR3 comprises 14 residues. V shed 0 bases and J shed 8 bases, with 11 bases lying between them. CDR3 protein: CASSQEDPSYEQFF. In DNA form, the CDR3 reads TGTGCCAGCAGCCAAGAAGACCCATCATATGAGCAGTTCTTC.

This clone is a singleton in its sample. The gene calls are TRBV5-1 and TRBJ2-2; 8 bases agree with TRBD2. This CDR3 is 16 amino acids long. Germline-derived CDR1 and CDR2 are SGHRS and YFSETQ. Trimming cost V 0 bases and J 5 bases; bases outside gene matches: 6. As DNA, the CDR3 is TGCGCCAGCAGCTTGGCGGGAGGGCCAGGTACCGGGGAGCTGTTTTTT. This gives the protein CASSLAGGPGTGELFF.

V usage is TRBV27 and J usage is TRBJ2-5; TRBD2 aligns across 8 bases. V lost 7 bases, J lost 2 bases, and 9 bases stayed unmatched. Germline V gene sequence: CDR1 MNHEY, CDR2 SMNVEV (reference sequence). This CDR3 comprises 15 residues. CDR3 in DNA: TGTGCCAGCATCCCGTTCAGCGGGAGTCAAGAGACCCAGTACTTC. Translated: CASIPFSGSQETQYF.

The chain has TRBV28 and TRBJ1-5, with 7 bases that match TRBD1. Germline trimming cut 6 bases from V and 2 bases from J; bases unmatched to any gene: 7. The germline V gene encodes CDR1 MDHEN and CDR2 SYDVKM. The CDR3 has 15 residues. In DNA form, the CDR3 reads TGTGCCAGCAGCTCACAGGGGTTGGGCAATCAGCCCCAGCATTTT. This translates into CASSSQGLGNQPQHF.

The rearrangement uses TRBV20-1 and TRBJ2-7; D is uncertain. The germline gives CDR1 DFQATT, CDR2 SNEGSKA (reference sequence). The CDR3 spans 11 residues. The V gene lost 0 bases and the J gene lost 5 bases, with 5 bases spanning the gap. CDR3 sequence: CSARDGHEQYF. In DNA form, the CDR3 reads TGCAGTGCTAGAGATGGTCACGAGCAGTACTTC.

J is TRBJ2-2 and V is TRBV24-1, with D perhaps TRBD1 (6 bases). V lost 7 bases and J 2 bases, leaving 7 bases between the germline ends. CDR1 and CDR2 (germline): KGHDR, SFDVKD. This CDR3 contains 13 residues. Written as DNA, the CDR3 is TGTGCCACCAGGGGACAAAACACCGGGGAGCTGTTTTTT. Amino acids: CATRGQNTGELFF.

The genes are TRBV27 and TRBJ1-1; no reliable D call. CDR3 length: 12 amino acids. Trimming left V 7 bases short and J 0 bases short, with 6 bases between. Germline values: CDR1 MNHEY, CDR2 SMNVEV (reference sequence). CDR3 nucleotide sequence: TGTGCCAGCACCGGGTTGAACACTGAAGCTTTCTTT. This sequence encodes CASTGLNTEAFF.

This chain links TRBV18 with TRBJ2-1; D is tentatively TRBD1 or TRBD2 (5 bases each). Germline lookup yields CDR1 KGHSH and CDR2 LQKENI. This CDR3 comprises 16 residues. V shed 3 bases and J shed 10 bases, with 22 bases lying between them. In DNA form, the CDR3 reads TGTGCCAGCTCACCGGGGACGAATATTCGGAGTGGAGAGCAGTTCTTC. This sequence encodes CASSPGTNIRSGEQFF.

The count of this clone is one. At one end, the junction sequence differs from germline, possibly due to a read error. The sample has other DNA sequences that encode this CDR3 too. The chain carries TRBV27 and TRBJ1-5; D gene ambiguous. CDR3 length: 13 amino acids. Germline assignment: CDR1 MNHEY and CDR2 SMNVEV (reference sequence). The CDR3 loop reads CASSLSSNQPQHF. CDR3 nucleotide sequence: TGTGCCAGCAGTTTATCTAGCAATCAGCCCCAACATTTT.

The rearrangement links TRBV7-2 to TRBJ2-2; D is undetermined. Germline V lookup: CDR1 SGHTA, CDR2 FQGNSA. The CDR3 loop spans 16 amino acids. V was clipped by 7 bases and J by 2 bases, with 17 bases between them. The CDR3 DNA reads TGTGCCAGCACCCATGGGCGGAGAACCAACACCGGGGAGCTGTTTTTT. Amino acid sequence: CASTHGRRTNTGELFF.

The CDR3 DNA follows: TGTGCCAGCAGGGCCTCTGGAGTTCCTAAGAATGAGCAGTTCTTC. This translates into CASRASGVPKNEQFF. The gene calls are TRBV7-3 and TRBJ2-1, with no clear D. V dropped 6 bases and J dropped 7 bases, with 19 bases sitting between them. Germline CDR1 is SGHTA and CDR2 is FQGTGA. The CDR3 consists of 15 residues.

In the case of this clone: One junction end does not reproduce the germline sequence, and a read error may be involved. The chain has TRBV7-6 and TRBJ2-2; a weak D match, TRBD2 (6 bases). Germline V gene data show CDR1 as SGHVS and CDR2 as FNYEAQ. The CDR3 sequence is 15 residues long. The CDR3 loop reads CASSLDSLNTGGLFF. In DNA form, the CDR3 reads TGTGCCAGCAGCCTGGACTCCCTAAACACCGGGGGGCTGTTTTTT.

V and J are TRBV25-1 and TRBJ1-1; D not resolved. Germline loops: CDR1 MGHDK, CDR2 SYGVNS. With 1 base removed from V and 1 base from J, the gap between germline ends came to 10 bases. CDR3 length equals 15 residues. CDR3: CASSEFSLKNTEAFF. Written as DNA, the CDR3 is TGTGCCAGCAGTGAATTCAGCCTGAAGAACACTGAAGCTTTCTTT.

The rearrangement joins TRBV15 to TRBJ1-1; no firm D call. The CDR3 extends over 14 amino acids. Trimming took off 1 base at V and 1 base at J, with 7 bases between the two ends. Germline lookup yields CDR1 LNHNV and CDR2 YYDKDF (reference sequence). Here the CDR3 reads CATSRVATNTEAFF. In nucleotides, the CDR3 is TGTGCCACCAGCAGAGTCGCGACGAACACTGAAGCTTTCTTT.

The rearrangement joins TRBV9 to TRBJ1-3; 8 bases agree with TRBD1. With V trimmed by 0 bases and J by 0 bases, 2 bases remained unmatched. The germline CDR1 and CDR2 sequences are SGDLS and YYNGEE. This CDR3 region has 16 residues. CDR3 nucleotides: TGTGCCAGCAGCGTAGCGGGACAGGACTCTGGAAACACCATATATTTT. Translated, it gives CASSVAGQDSGNTIYF.

Written as DNA, the CDR3 is TGTGCCAGCAGCTTGACTAGCGGGAGTGGTCCCGGGGAGCTGTTTTTT. It translates to CASSLTSGSGPGELFF. The J gene is TRBJ2-2, the V gene TRBV13; 12 nucleotides agree with TRBD2. This CDR3 is 16 amino acids long. Germline assignment: CDR1 PRHDT and CDR2 FYEKMQ (reference sequence). V shed 3 bases and J 6 bases; nucleotides not matched to a gene: 5.

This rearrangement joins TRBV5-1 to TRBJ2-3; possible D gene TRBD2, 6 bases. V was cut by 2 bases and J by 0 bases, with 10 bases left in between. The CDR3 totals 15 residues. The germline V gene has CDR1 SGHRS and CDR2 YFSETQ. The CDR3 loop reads CASSFVSGSTDTQYF. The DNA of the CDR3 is TGCGCCAGCAGCTTTGTGAGCGGGAGCACAGATACGCAGTATTTT.

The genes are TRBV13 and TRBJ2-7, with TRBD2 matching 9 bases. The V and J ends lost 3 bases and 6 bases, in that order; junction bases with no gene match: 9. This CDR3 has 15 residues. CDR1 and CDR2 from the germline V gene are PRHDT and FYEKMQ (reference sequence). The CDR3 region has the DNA TGTGCCAGCAGCTTTGGGCTGGCGGGAGGGCCCGAGCAGTACTTC. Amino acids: CASSFGLAGGPEQYF. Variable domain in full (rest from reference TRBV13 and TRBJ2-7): AAGVIQSPRHLIKEKRETATLKCYPIPRHDTVYWYQQGPGQDPQFLISFYEKMQSDKGSIPDRFSAQQFSDYHSELNMSSLELGDSALYFCASSFGLAGGPEQYFGPGTRLTVT.

The CDR3 region is CASEGLAGGSGGTDTQYF. The CDR3, as DNA: TGTGCCAGCGAAGGGCTAGCGGGAGGGAGTGGCGGCACAGATACGCAGTATTTT. The chain has TRBV7-9 and TRBJ2-3; 12 nucleotides match TRBD2. Germline CDR1 SEHNR, CDR2 FQNEAQ (reference sequence). Germline trimming cut 8 bases from V and 1 base from J; bases unmatched to any gene: 13. This CDR3 is 18 amino acids long.

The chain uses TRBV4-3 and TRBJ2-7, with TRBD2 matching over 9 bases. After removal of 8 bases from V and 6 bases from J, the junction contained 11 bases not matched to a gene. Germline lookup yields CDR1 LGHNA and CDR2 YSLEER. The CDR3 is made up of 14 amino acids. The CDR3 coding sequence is TGCGCCAGCCCCACCCAGCGGGAGGAGGGCGAGCAGTACTTC. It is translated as CASPTQREEGEQYF.

CDR3 bases: TGTGCCACCAGCAGAGTCCGAGACAGCACAGATACGCAGTATTTT. It specifies CATSRVRDSTDTQYF. The rearrangement joins TRBV15 to TRBJ2-3; D not resolved. V was clipped by 1 base and J by 0 bases, with 8 bases between them. Per the germline V gene, CDR1 is LNHNV and CDR2 is YYDKDF (reference sequence). The CDR3 runs to 15 residues.

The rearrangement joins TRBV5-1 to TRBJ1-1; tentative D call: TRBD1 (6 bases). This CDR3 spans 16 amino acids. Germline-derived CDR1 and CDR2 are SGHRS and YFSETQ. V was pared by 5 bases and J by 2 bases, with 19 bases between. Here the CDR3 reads CASRDLGRGGNTEAFF. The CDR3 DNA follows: TGCGCCAGCAGGGATCTAGGAAGGGGGGGAAACACTGAAGCTTTCTTT.

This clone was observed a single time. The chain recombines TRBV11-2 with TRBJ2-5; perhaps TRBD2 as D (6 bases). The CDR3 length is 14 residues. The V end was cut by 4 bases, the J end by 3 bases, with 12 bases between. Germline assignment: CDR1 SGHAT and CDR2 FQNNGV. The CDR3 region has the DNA TGTGCCAGCAGCTCTAGCGAGATGGAAGAGACCCAGTACTTC. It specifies CASSSSEMEETQYF. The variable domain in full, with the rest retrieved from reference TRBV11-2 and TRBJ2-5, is EAGVAQSPRYKIIEKRQSVAFWCNPISGHATLYWYQQILGQGPKLLIQFQNNGVVDDSQLPKDRFSAERLKGVDSTLKIQPAKLEDSAVYLCASSSSEMEETQYFGPGTRLLVL.

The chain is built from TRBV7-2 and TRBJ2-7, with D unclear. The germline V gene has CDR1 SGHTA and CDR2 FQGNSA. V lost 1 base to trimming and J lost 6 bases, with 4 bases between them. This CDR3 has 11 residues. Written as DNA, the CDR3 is TGTGCCAGCAGCTTAGAGTTCGAGCAGTACTTC. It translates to CASSLEFEQYF.

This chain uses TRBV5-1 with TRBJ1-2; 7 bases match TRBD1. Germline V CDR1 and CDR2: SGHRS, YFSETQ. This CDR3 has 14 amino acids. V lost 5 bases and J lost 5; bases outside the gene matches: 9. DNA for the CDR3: TGCGCCAGCAGTCCAGGCACCAGGGGGTATGGCTACACCTTC. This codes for CASSPGTRGYGYTF.

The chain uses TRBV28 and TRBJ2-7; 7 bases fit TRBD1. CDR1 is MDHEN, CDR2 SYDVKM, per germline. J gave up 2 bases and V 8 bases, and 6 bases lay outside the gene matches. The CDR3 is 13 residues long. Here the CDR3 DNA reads TGTGCCAGCTACGACAGGGACGCCTACGAGCAGTACTTC. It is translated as CASYDRDAYEQYF.

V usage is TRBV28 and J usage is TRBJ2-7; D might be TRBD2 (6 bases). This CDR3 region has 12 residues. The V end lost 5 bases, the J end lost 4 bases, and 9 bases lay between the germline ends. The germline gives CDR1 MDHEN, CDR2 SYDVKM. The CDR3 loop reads CASSQGRYEQYF. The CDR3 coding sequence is TGTGCCAGCAGTCAAGGGAGGTACGAGCAGTACTTC.